This TCR beta chain was captured in a study of T cells in narcolepsy. Trimming at V came to 1 base and at J to 4 bases, leaving 2 bases not matched to a gene. The CDR3 covers 15 residues. Germline CDR1 SGHDT, CDR2 YYEEEE. Sequenced by immunoSEQ multiplex PCR; TCRdb stores in-frame clones only, minus some. The sample consists of roughly 25,000 clones, approximately 85% of them appearing once. The clonotype was recovered from a human donor with narcolepsy. The chain employs TRBV5-6 and TRBJ2-6; TRBD1 agrees at 7 bases. The sample consisted of CD45RA- memory CD4+ T cells from PBMCs. The CDR3 DNA reads as TGTGCCAGCAGCTTGAGGGGGCTAGGGGCCAACGTCCTGACTTTC. Protein sequence: CASSLRGLGANVLTF.